This T cell receptor beta chain was recorded in a study of shared clonotypes between healthy human individuals (dated by TCRdb to the early 2020s). For the wider study: The cohort comprised two women and a few men aged 18 to 49 years. For each donor, CD4 naive and CD4 memory were each run on three plates, CD8 naive on two plates, and CD8 memory on one plate. Blood TCR repertoires of five healthy adults were deeply sequenced to estimate repertoire size and the extent of clonotype sharing between individuals. Libraries were prepared and TCR repertoires were sequenced by different laboratories using diverse techniques, in order to increase sequencing depth and limit assay-specific biases. Leukapheresis yielded between about 0.9 and 8.9 billion PBMCs per donor.

The donors were healthy, HIV-negative adults who had no recently reported acute infections or vaccinations. Only Caucasian adults living in Nashville, Tennessee, USA were represented among the donors. The CD8 memory samples were a combination of magnetically selected CD45RO+ cells and CCR7-negative CD45RA+ effector memory (TemRA) cells. Blood was obtained by leukapheresis, after which PBMCs were separated by Ficoll-Histopaque density gradient centrifugation and cryopreserved in liquid nitrogen vapor phase. Analytical flow cytometry was used to check the purity and quantity of each magnetically sorted T cell population. Each sorted fraction had its genomic DNA isolated and then quantified by UV absorbance on a Nanodrop 2000c. As concerns this clone: Its recognized antigen is unknown. Nothing much larger sits one base from this clone, and base qualities are not available.

Study-wide conclusions, independent of this receptor: Only blood was sampled, and tissue TCR repertoires likely differ from those in blood. Larger estimated clonotype richness was generally found for naive subsets than for memory subsets. The genetic and exposure-history diversity represented was limited by the small number of donors. Clonotypes shared by all four sorted-subset donors showed higher generation probabilities than non-shared clonotypes. Rarefaction of sorted-subset datasets indicated incomplete sequencing despite the large sequencing depth. Across four donors, approximately 5% of naive CD4, roughly 3.8% of naive CD8, under 2.5% of memory CD4, and approximately 0.4% of memory CD8 clonotypes were shared. Pairwise subsampling indicated that sequencing depth was expected to affect the degree of clonotype sharing among donors.

TCR CDR3 regions were amplified from genomic DNA by multiplex PCR using the deep immunoSEQ assay. For each cell subset, the extracted genomic DNA was distributed evenly across all wells of several immunoSEQ 96-well plates, and each plate served as one replicate. For sorted subsets, each replicate PCR was loaded with 200 ng genomic DNA, equivalent to 30,000 or so T cell genomes. Purified libraries were quantified with a Qubit 3.0 fluorometer, sized on a Bioanalyzer 2100, and re-quantified with the KAPA Library Quantification kit. Each immunoSEQ 96-well plate was sequenced on its own single-read 150-cycle Illumina NextSeq 550 flow cell. Regarding the original processing steps: Because only junctional sequences without quality scores were contained in the immunoSEQ output, filtering matching that applied to full-length reads could not be performed. Sequences were annotated with PyIR, a Python wrapper for IgBLAST v1.9, using IMGT germline references to assign V/J genes and CDR3. Reads were removed for weak V/J assignments (E-value above 1e-6), missing CDR3, stop codons, out-of-frame junctions, or ambiguous translated residues. A V3J clonotype was defined by an identical inferred V gene, J gene, and CDR3 amino acid sequence. The percentage overlap between two repertoires was calculated by dividing the number of shared unique clonotypes by the size of the smaller repertoire. Three approaches were used to assess repertoire richness: RTK rarefaction, the Chao1 estimator, and Recon v2.1 estimates of unobserved clonotypes. Generation probabilities were computed with OLGA for all TCRbeta clonotypes obtained by the gDNA method from a few donors. The table comes from immuneACCESS by way of TCRdb, which keeps in-frame sequences with V and J called. Part of the clones is missing from these tables; in studies checked, under half for an unresolved V gene and the rest for unknown reasons. The V and J calls and the clone size are those of that table, but D and trimming were determined from the DNA. This sample lists about 100,000 clones; under 70% were detected once. Around 26% of the sample comes from the top ten.

The sequencing input was memory CD8+ T cells sorted from blood. In the paper's terms, the cell subset or site label means: CD45RO+ cells pooled with CCR7-negative TemRA cells. The TCR comes from a woman aged 25 to 45 in good health.

In nucleotides, the sequence is TGTGCCAGCAGATGGAGAATACACATACATCATAATTCACCCCTCCACTTT. Translated, this gives CASRWRIHIHHNSPLHF. The chain was built from TRBV21-1 and TRBJ1-6. TRBV21-1 is deemed a pseudogene. Spanning cysteine to phenylalanine, the CDR3 consists of 17 amino acids. Only the CDR3 part of the read is kept: 51 bases, read in frame from the first base.